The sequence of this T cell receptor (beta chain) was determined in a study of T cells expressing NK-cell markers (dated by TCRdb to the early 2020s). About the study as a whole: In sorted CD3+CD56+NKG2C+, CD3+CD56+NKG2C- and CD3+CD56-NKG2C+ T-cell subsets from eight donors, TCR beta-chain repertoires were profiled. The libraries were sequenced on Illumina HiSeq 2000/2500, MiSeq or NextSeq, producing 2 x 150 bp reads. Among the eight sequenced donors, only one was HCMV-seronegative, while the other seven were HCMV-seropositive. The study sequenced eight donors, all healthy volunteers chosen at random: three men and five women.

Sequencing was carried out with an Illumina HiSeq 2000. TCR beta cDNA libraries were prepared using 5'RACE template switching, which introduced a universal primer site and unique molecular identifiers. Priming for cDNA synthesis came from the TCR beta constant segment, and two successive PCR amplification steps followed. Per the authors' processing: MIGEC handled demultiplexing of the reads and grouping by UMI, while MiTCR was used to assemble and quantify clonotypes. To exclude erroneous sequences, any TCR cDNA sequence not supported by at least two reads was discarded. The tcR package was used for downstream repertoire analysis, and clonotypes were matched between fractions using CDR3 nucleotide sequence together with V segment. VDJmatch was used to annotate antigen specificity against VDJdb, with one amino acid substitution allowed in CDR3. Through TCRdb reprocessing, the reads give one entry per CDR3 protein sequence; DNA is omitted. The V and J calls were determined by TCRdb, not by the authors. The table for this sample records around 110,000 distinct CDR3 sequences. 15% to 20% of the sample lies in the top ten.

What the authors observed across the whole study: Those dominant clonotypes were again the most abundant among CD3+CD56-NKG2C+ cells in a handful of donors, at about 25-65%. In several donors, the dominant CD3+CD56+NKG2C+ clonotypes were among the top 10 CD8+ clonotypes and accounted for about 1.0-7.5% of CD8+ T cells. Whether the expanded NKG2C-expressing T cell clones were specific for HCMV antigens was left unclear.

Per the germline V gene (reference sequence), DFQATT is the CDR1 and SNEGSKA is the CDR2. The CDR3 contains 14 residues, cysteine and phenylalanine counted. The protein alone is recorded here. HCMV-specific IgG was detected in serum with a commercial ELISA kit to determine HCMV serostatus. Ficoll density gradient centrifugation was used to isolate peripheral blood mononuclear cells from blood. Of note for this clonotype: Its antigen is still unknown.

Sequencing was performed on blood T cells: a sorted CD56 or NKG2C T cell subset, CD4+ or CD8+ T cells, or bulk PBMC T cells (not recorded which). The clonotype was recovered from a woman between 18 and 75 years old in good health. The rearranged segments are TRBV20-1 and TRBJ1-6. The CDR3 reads CSARAGRNNSPLHF.